A single sample gave rise to the 9 T cell receptor beta chains below, sequenced in a study of blood T cell repertoires in COVID-19. Generated by immunoSEQ multiplex PCR, the TCRdb table keeps only in-frame clones and is missing some. The sample gives approximately 390,000 clones, about 90% of which show up once; about 2% is in the top ten. The sequenced sample consisted of peripheral blood. These receptor sequences come from a woman aged 60-75 years with COVID-19, enrolled during active disease.

This rearrangement joins TRBV6-5 to TRBJ1-5, with 9 bases that match TRBD1. The germline V gene has CDR1 MNHEY and CDR2 SVGAGI. With 1 base clipped from V and 9 bases from J, the junction kept 4 bases outside the gene matches. The CDR3 is made up of 14 amino acids. DNA of the CDR3: TGTGCCAGCAGTTACTTGGACAGGGGACTGCCCCAGCATTTT. This codes for CASSYLDRGLPQHF.

The chain couples TRBV5-1 to TRBJ2-7, with D perhaps matching TRBD1 (5 bases). V was shortened by 3 bases and J by 7 bases, with 17 bases between the two germline ends. This CDR3 contains 14 residues. Germline V gene data show CDR1 as SGHRS and CDR2 as YFSETQ. Written as DNA, the CDR3 is TGCGCCAGCAGCTCCTCAGGGCAGTCGTGGGAGCAGTACTTC. As protein: CASSSSGQSWEQYF.

The V and J genes are TRBV7-2 and TRBJ2-7; tentatively, D is TRBD2 (7 bases). Germline values: CDR1 SGHTA, CDR2 FQGNSA. Trimming took 3 bases from V and 4 from J, leaving 16 bases between them. The CDR3 contains 15 residues. Here the CDR3 reads CASSLAGGPWYEQYF. CDR3 in DNA: TGTGCCAGCAGCTTGGCCGGGGGGCCTTGGTACGAGCAGTACTTC.

This chain uses TRBV7-8 with TRBJ1-2; a weak D match, TRBD1 (5 bases). The CDR3 has 17 amino acids. CDR1 and CDR2 from the germline V gene are SGHVS and FQNEAQ. Between the trimmed V and J ends, which lost 4 bases and 0 bases, there was a span of 18 bases. CDR3 sequence reads: CASSSRGPLGPNYGYTF. The CDR3 bases are TGTGCCAGCAGCTCACGTGGGCCTTTGGGGCCTAACTATGGCTACACCTTC. Based on the CDR3 plus reference TRBV7-8 and TRBJ1-2, the full variable domain is GAGVSQSPRYKVAKRGQDVALRCDPISGHVSLFWYQQALGQGPEFLTYFQNEAQLDKSGLPSDRFFAERPEGSVSTLKIQRTQQEDSAVYLCASSSRGPLGPNYGYTFGSGTRLTVV.

V usage is TRBV6-6 and J usage is TRBJ1-2; 10 positions agree with TRBD1. J gave up 4 bases and V 7 bases, and 6 bases lay outside the gene matches. The length of the CDR3 is 14 residues. Germline assignment: CDR1 MNHNY and CDR2 SVGAGI (reference sequence). The CDR3 nucleotides read TGTGCCAGCACCCGGGGACAGGGGACCTATGGCTACACCTTC. Protein: CASTRGQGTYGYTF.

The CDR3 loop reads CASSNQGNTEAFF. As DNA, the CDR3 is TGTGCCAGCAGTAACCAGGGGAACACTGAAGCTTTCTTT. V gene TRBV7-3 combines with J gene TRBJ1-1, with D perhaps matching TRBD1 (5 bases). This CDR3 spans 13 amino acids. In germline, CDR1 is SGHTA, CDR2 FQGTGA. With 6 bases removed from V and 1 base from J, the gap between germline ends came to 9 bases.

This clone appeared once. The chain has TRBV7-3 and TRBJ2-5; TRBD1 matches 7 bases. Trimming took 5 bases from V and 2 from J; bases not matched to a gene: 11. This CDR3 has 16 amino acids. The germline CDR1 and CDR2 sequences are SGHTA and FQGTGA. The CDR3 loop is CASSLSSAGGQETQYF. CDR3 sequence (DNA): TGTGCCAGCAGCCTCTCCTCGGCAGGGGGTCAAGAGACCCAGTACTTC.

This chain connects TRBV7-9 to TRBJ1-4, with unresolved D. The ends were cut back, 4 bases at V and 8 bases at J, with 20 bases in the middle. Germline-derived CDR1 and CDR2 are SEHNR and FQNEAQ (reference sequence). The CDR3 spans 16 residues. This CDR3 is CASSSTKSGVGEKLFF. In DNA form, the CDR3 reads TGTGCCAGCAGCTCCACGAAAAGCGGGGTGGGAGAAAAACTGTTTTTT.

The chain recombines TRBV5-5 with TRBJ1-1, with 8 bases fitting TRBD1. The CDR3 loop spans 17 amino acids. The J segment lost 3 bases and the V segment lost 2 bases, leaving 12 bases of the junction unmatched. CDR1 is SGHKS, CDR2 YYEKEE, per germline (reference sequence). The CDR3 nucleotides are TGTGCCAGCAGCTTTGGACAGGGTCCGGGCGGGTACACTGAAGCTTTCTTT. It specifies CASSFGQGPGGYTEAFF.